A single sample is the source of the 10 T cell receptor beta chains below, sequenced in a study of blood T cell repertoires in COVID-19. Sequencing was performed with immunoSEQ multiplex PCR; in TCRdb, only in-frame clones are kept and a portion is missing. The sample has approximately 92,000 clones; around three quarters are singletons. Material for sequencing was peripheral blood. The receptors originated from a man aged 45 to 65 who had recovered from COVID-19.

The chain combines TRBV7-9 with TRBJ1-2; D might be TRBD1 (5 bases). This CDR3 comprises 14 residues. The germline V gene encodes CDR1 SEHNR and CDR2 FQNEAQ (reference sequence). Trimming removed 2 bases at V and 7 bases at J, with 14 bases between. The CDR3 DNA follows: TGTGCCAGCAGCTTATCTCAGGGTTTGGGTGGCTACACCTTC. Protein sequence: CASSLSQGLGGYTF.

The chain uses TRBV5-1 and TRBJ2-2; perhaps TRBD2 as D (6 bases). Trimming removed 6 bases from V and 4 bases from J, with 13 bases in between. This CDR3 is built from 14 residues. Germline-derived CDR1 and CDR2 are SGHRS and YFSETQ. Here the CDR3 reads CASTWEVGTGELFF. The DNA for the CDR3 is TGCGCCAGCACCTGGGAGGTCGGCACCGGGGAGCTGTTTTTT.

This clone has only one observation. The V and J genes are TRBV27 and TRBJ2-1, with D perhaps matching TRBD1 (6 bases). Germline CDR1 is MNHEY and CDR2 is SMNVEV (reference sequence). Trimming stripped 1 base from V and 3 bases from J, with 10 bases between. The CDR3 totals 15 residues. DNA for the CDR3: TGTGCCAGCAGTTTATTGGGGGCGAACTACAATGAGCAGTTCTTC. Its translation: CASSLLGANYNEQFF.

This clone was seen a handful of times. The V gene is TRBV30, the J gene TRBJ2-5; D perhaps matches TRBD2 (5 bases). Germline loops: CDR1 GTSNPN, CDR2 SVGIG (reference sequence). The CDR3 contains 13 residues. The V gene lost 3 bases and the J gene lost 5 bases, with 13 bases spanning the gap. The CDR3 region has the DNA TGTGCCTGGAGCAAGCGGTGGTTGGAGACCCAGTACTTC. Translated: CAWSKRWLETQYF.

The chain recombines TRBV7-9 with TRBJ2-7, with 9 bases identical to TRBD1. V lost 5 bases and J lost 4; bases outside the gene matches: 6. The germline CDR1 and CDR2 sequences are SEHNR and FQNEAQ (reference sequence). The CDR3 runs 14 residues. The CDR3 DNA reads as TGTGCCAGCAGCAAGGACAGGGGTGGGTACGAGCAGTACTTC. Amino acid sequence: CASSKDRGGYEQYF.

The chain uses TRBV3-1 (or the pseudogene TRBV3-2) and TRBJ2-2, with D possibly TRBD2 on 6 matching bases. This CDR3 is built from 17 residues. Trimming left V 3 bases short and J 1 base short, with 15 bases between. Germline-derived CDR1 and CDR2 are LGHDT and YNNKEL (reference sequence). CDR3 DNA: TGTGCCAGCAGCCAGCACACGGGCGGGGAGAACACCGGGGAGCTGTTTTTT. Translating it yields CASSQHTGGENTGELFF.

CDR3 DNA: TGTGCCACCAGCAGATCGCGGGACAGTTTCTACGAGCAGTACTTC. Translated: CATSRSRDSFYEQYF. The V gene is TRBV15, the J gene TRBJ2-7; perhaps TRBD1 as D (7 bases). The CDR3 length is 15 residues. The V end was cut by 2 bases, the J end by 3 bases, with 14 bases between. Per the germline V gene, CDR1 is LNHNV and CDR2 is YYDKDF (reference sequence). The full variable domain, in which reference TRBV15 and TRBJ2-7 provide the parts outside the CDR3, is DAMVIQNPRYQVTQFGKPVTLSCSQTLNHNVMYWYQQKSSQAPKLLFHYYDKDFNNEADTPDNFQSRRPNTSFCFLDIRSPGLGDTAMYLCATSRSRDSFYEQYFGPGTRLTVT.

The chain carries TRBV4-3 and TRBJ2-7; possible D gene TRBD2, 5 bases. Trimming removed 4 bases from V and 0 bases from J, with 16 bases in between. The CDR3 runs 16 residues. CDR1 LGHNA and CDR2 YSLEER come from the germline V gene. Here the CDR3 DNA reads TGCGCCAGCAGCCTTGATAATAGCGTAAGCTCCTACGAGCAGTACTTC. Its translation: CASSLDNSVSSYEQYF.

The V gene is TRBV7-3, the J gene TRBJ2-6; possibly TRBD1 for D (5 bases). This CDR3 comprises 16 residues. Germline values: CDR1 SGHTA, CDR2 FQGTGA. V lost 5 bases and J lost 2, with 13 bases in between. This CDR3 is CASSPQGSPGANVLTF. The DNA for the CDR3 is TGTGCCAGCAGCCCCCAGGGTAGCCCTGGGGCCAACGTCCTGACTTTC.

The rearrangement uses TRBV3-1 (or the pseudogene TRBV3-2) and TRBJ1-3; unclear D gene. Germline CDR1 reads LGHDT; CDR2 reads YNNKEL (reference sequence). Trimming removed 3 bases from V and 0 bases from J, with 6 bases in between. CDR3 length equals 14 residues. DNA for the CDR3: TGTGCCAGCAGCCAGAGAAGCTCTGGAAACACCATATATTTT. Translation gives CASSQRSSGNTIYF.